The rows below give T cell receptor beta chains drawn from one sample of a study of identical twins. TCRdb used MiXCR to reprocess the 5' RACE reads, holding one entry per CDR3 protein. Here the sample spans about 520,000 distinct CDR3 sequences, less than 25% being singletons. A further study also used this sample, focusing on T cells expressing NK-cell markers.

Material for sequencing was CD4+ T cells sorted from blood. The receptors were sampled from a woman aged 18-35 years in good health. Both conserved end residues are part of each CDR3. The D gene is left open where the match is weak. Part of the rows lack a size; the others show once, few, many or a class for expanded clones.

V,size,J,D,CDR3,DNA
TRBV7-6,.,TRBJ2-3,TRBD1,CASSHRDRLDTQYF,TGTGCCAGCAGCCACCGGGACAGGCTCGATACGCAGTATTTT
TRBV12-3/TRBV12-4,.,TRBJ2-5,.,CASSRDGYQETQYF,TGTGCCAGCAGTCGGGACGGGTACCAAGAGACCCAGTACTTC
TRBV6-1,many,TRBJ1-2,.,CASSPRTPSNYGYTF,TGTGCCAGCAGCCCGAGGACACCTTCTAACTATGGCTACACCTTC
TRBV11-2,.,TRBJ2-1,TRBD2,CASSPSGDGLAAYNEQFF,TGTGCCAGCAGCCCATCCGGCGATGGACTAGCGGCCTACAATGAGCAGTTCTTC
TRBV5-1,many,TRBJ2-5,.,CASSSTGSRGETQYF,TGCGCCAGCAGCTCGACCGGGAGCCGTGGGGAGACCCAGTACTTC
TRBV6-1,.,TRBJ2-4,TRBD2,CASRPGTSGSPDF,TGTGCCAGCAGACCCGGGACTAGCGGGAGCCCGGACTTC
TRBV7-2,.,TRBJ2-7,.,CASNRERVGGNEQYF,TGTGCCAGCAACAGAGAAAGGGTGGGGGGAAACGAGCAGTACTTC
TRBV20-1,few,TRBJ1-5,.,CSARGRAGGNQPQHF,TGCAGTGCTAGAGGCCGGGCCGGGGGCAATCAGCCCCAGCATTTT
TRBV20-1,.,TRBJ2-3,TRBD2,CSASSGSGPDTQYF,TGCAGTGCCAGTAGCGGGAGCGGGCCAGATACGCAGTATTTT
TRBV11-2,few,TRBJ2-7,TRBD1,CASSSGTGRTYEQYF,TGTGCCAGCAGTTCCGGGACAGGGAGGACCTACGAGCAGTACTTC
TRBV9,few,TRBJ2-1,TRBD2,CASSARLAANEQFF,TGTGCCAGCAGCGCTCGACTAGCGGCCAATGAGCAGTTCTTC
TRBV6-1,.,TRBJ2-3,TRBD2,CASGSGRATGDTQYF,TGTGCCAGCGGTAGCGGGAGGGCGACGGGGGATACGCAGTATTTT
TRBV9,few,TRBJ1-2,TRBD1,CASSRRDRDTAIDGYTF,TGTGCCAGCAGCCGCCGGGACAGGGATACAGCAATTGATGGCTACACCTTC
TRBV15,few,TRBJ2-2,.,CATSRGYPTGELFF,TGTGCCACCAGCAGGGGCTACCCCACCGGGGAGCTGTTTTTT
TRBV12-3/TRBV12-4,.,TRBJ2-3,TRBD1,CASSPQYPGQGATDTQYF,TGTGCCAGCAGTCCCCAGTACCCGGGACAGGGGGCCACAGATACGCAGTATTTT
TRBV7-2,.,TRBJ1-2,.,CASSPPMETYGYTF,TGTGCCAGCAGCCCCCCCATGGAAACCTATGGCTACACCTTC
TRBV6-5,many,TRBJ1-1,.,CASSYGAFF,TGTGCCAGCAGTTATGGAGCTTTCTTT
TRBV6-5,.,TRBJ2-7,.,CASSYAPSGHPYEQYF,TGTGCCAGCAGTTACGCCCCATCGGGACACCCTTACGAGCAGTACTTC
TRBV29-1,few,TRBJ1-1,TRBD1,CSASRQGSEAFF,TGCAGCGCCTCCCGACAGGGTAGTGAAGCTTTCTTT
TRBV29-1,.,TRBJ2-5,.,CSVRRWGDSQETQYF,TGCAGCGTTAGGAGATGGGGGGACAGCCAAGAGACCCAGTACTTC
TRBV30,few,TRBJ2-4,.,CAWTQGYLAKNIQYF,TGTGCCTGGACCCAGGGCTATCTAGCCAAAAACATTCAGTACTTC
TRBV20-1,few,TRBJ2-1,.,CSGWGVNYNEQFF,TGCAGTGGATGGGGGGTTAACTACAATGAGCAGTTCTTC